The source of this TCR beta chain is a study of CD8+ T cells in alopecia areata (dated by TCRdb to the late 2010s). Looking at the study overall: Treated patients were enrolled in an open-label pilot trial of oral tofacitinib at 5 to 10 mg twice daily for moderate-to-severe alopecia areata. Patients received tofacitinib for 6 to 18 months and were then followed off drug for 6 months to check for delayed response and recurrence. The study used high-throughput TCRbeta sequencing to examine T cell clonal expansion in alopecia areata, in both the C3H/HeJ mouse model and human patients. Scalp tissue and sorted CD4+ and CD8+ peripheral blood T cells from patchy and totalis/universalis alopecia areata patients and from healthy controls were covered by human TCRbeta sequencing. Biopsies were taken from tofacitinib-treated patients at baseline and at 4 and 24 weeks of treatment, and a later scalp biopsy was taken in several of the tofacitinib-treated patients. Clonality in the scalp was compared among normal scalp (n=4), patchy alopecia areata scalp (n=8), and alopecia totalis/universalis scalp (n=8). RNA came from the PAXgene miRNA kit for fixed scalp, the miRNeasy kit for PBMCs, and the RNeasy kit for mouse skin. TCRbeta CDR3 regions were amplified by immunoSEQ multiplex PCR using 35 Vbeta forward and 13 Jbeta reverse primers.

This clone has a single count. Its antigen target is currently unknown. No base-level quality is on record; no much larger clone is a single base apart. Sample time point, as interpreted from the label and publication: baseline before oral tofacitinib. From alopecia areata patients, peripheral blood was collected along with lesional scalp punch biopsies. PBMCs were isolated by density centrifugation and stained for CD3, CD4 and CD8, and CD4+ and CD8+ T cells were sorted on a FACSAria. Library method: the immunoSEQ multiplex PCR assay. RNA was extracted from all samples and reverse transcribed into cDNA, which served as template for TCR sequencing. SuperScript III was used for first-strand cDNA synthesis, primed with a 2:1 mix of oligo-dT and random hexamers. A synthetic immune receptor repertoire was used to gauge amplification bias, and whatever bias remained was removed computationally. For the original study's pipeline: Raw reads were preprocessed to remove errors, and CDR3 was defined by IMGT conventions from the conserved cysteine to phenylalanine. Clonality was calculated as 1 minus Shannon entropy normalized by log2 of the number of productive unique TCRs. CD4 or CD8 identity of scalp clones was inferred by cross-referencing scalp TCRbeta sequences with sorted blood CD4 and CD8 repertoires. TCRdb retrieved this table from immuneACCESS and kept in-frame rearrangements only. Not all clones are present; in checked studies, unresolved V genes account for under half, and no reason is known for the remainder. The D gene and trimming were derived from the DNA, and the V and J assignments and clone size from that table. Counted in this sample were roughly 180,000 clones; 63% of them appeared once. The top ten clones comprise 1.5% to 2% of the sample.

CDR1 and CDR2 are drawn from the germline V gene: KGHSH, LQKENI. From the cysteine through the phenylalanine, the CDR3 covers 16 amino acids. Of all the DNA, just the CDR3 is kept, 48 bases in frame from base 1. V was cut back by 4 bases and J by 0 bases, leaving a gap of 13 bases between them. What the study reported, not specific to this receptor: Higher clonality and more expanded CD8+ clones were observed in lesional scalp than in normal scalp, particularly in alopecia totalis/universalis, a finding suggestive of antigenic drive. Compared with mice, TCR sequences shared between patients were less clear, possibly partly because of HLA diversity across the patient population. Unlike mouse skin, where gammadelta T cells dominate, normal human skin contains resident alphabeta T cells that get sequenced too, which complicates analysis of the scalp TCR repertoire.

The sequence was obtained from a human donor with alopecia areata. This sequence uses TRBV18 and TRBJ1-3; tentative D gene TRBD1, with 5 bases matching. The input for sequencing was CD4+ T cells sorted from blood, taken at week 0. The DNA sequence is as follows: TGTGCCAGCTCACGGGAGGGGAGATCCTCTGGAAACACCATATATTTT. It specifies CASSREGRSSGNTIYF. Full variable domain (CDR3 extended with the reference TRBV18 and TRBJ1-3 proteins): NAGVMQNPRHLVRRRGQEARLRCSPMKGHSHVYWYRQLPEEGLKFMVYLQKENIIDESGMPKERFSAEFPKEGPSILRIQQVVRGDSAAYFCASSREGRSSGNTIYFGEGSWLTVV.